This TCR beta chain comes out of a study of identical twins (dated by TCRdb to the mid-2010s). Study-wide context: To test whether fetal clonotypes persist, this study deep-sequenced TCR alpha and beta repertoires from monozygotic twins, from unrelated adults of various ages, and from cord blood. To rule out contamination, the twin experiments were replicated at different times with different library preparation protocols.

All donors were healthy Caucasians. The twin cohort comprised three pairs of female monozygotic twins, all aged roughly 18 to 30 years. The RNA used for TCR libraries was isolated from peripheral blood mononuclear cells. The study at large found these results: Compared with coincidental sharing between unrelated individuals, out-of-frame TCR alpha sequences shared between twins showed an excess of sequences with low generation probability. Fewer insertions were carried by abundant cord blood beta clonotypes; a weaker similar trend was observed in young adult naive repertoires, while no such trend was observed in memory repertoires. Because the same donors could not be followed over many years, the conclusions depended on cross-sectional statistical analysis. Zero-insertion analyses could be partly confounded by invariant T cells such as MAIT and iNKT, although diverse VJ usage argued against such confounding for most clonotypes. Recombination models systematically underestimated out-of-frame TCR alpha sharing in monozygotic twins but agreed with sharing between unrelated individuals. A weaker excess of twin sharing was found in beta out-of-frame sequences because the signal-to-noise ratio was lowered by fewer shared sequences.

With respect to this clonotype: Its antigen is still unknown. The input lacks base qualities; no much larger clone sits a single base away.

The method behind the library was 5' RACE. Reads for this sample came from an Illumina HiSeq 2000. Template switching introduced a universal primer binding site; the final cDNA contained a unique molecular identifier, enabling accurate counting of TCR cDNA molecules. Specific primers in the conserved constant-segment region were used to synthesize first-strand cDNA for the TCR alpha and beta chains. To control for contamination, every cDNA library carried two barcodes: a SMART-Mk sample barcode plus Illumina barcodes. TruSeq adapter sequences along with Illumina sample barcodes were introduced in two successive PCR steps. Sequencing of the TCR alpha and beta cDNA libraries was done on the Illumina HiSeq platform using custom primers. The study's processing was this. MiGEC was used to process raw reads and extract unique molecular identifiers, and MiXCR was used to find CDR3 positions. For each individual, recombination models were inferred using an EM algorithm with the repgenHMM and IGoR tools. The tcR package in R was used for shared clonotype analysis, with sharing normalized by the product of cloneset sizes. To study raw recombination without the effects of thymic and clonal selection, out-of-frame nonproductive sequences were analyzed. TCRdb's own reprocessing of the public reads used fastp at Q25 and MiXCR and kept productive beta chains. CDR3 protein sequences are deduplicated, and each keeps its most common genes and DNA. These V and J calls derive from TCRdb rather than the authors' analysis. In all, the sample holds 600,000 to 700,000 distinct CDR3 sequences, and around 20% of those were seen once. Over 4% of the sample is held by the ten biggest clonotypes.

V drops 3 bases and J drops 3 bases, leaving 9 bases in between. Sequences LGHNA (CDR1) and YNFKEQ (CDR2) are obtained from the germline V gene. The cysteine opens and the phenylalanine closes a CDR3 of 13 amino acids. Only the CDR3 DNA stays, 39 bases, in frame from base 1. This sample also appeared in a second study, on T cells expressing NK-cell markers. The second study also describes: TCR beta-chain repertoires were profiled in sorted CD3+CD56+NKG2C+, CD3+CD56+NKG2C- and CD3+CD56-NKG2C+ T-cell subsets from fewer than 10 donors. Among the eight sequenced donors, only one was HCMV-seronegative, while the other seven were HCMV-seropositive. In several experiments an anti-gammadeltaTCR antibody was added to restrict sorting to alphabetaTCR-expressing T cells. For roughly six donors, the dominant CD3+CD56+NKG2C+ clonotypes were among the top 10 CD8+ clonotypes and accounted for 1.0-7.0% of CD8+ T cells. Those dominant clonotypes were again the most abundant among CD3+CD56-NKG2C+ cells in a handful of donors, at about 25-65%. Whether the expanded NKG2C-expressing T cell clones were specific for HCMV antigens was left unclear. The study sequenced eight donors, all healthy volunteers chosen at random: three men and five women. HCMV-specific IgG was detected in serum with a commercial ELISA kit to determine HCMV serostatus. Bulk peripheral blood T-cell repertoires were additionally sequenced from unsorted PBMC for six donors. MIGEC was used to demultiplex reads and group reads by UMI, and MiTCR was used to assemble and quantify clonotypes. Only TCR cDNA sequences supported by at least two reads were kept to exclude erroneous sequences. The tcR package was used for downstream repertoire analysis, and clonotypes were matched across fractions by CDR3 nucleotide sequence plus V segment. VDJmatch was used to annotate antigen specificity against VDJdb, with one amino acid substitution in CDR3 permitted.

Sequencing was done on a sample of PBMCs. This clonotype originated in a woman in her late teens or twenties in good health. The chain is made from TRBV4-2 and TRBJ2-7, with TRBD2 tentatively as D gene (5 bases match). The CDR3 sequence is CASSQGRDYEQYF. The DNA sequence reads TGTGCCAGCAGCCAGGGTCGGGACTACGAGCAGTACTTC.